Given below is one T cell receptor beta chain in context. The antigen is not known. Clones were sequenced by immunoSEQ multiplex PCR, and TCRdb holds only the in-frame ones, with some missing. This table holds some 150,000 clones, less than 95% found once. The sample belongs to a study of T cell responses to AZD1222 COVID-19 vaccine. Study in general: Analyses pooled second doses at about 4 or about 12 weeks. The study, taken as a whole, reports: Variant regions that are unmutated are reportedly the target of nearly half of spike-specific TCRs. Clonal diversity was possibly underestimated; the donors were predominantly white British and more often female. Repertoire samples came only from after the peak T cell response.

Germline V gene lookup returns CDR1 SGHAT and CDR2 FQNNGV. Trimming removed 1 base from V and 4 bases from J, with 2 bases in between. This CDR3 has 12 residues. The chain links TRBV11-2 to TRBJ1-3; D ambiguous. The clonotype originates from an adult in good health. Sample: peripheral blood, taken on day 0 of AZD1222 vaccination. CDR3 protein: CASSLVGNTIYF. In DNA, the CDR3 is TGTGCCAGCAGCTTAGTAGGAAACACCATATATTTT.